A single sample is the source of the 8 T cell receptor beta chains below, sequenced in a study of blood T cell repertoires in COVID-19. Sequencing used immunoSEQ multiplex PCR; TCRdb keeps in-frame clones, though not all of them. The sample has under 300,000 clones; around 84% are singletons. The sample consisted of peripheral blood. Source of these receptors: a woman aged 18 to 35 with acute or convalescent COVID-19.

By frequency in the sample, this clone is medium-sized. DNA of the CDR3: TGTGCCAGCAGTGAAGCGGGAGTGGGGAACACTGAAGCTTTCTTT. Amino acid sequence: CASSEAGVGNTEAFF. V and J are TRBV2 and TRBJ1-1; D remains ambiguous. Germline CDR1 reads SNHLY; CDR2 reads FYNNEI. V was clipped by 0 bases and J by 1 base, with 9 bases between them. This CDR3 has 15 residues.

V is TRBV7-7 and J is TRBJ2-3, with TRBD2 matching 11 bases. Germline CDR1 SSHAT, CDR2 FNYEAQ (reference sequence). The CDR3 loop spans 14 amino acids. CDR3 in DNA: TGTGCTAGCTCACTAGCGGGAGAAAGCGGGACGCAGTATTTT. Translating it yields CASSLAGESGTQYF.

The chain combines TRBV7-9 with TRBJ2-1; D might be TRBD1 (5 bases). Germline V lookup: CDR1 SEHNR, CDR2 FQNEAQ (reference sequence). The CDR3 spans 17 residues. Trimming stripped 2 bases from V and 6 bases from J, with 20 bases between. This chain's CDR3 is CASSLWPPRGRGNEQFF. Here the CDR3 DNA reads TGTGCCAGCAGCTTATGGCCCCCTAGAGGTAGGGGCAATGAGCAGTTCTTC.

This sequence joins TRBV10-3 and TRBJ1-1, with D possibly being TRBD1 (6 bases). CDR1 is ENHRY and CDR2 is SYGVKD in the germline V gene. Trimming pared 0 bases from V and 5 bases from J, leaving 10 bases between. The CDR3 totals 14 residues. CDR3 sequence: CAISESGGQTEAFF. The CDR3 region has the DNA TGTGCCATCAGTGAGTCCGGGGGGCAGACTGAAGCTTTCTTT.

This sequence joins TRBV19 and TRBJ2-7; 7 bases map to TRBD1. The V and J ends lost 8 bases and 7 bases, in that order; junction bases with no gene match: 11. The CDR3 runs 13 residues. Germline CDR1 and CDR2: LNHDA and SQIVND (reference sequence). The CDR3, as DNA: TGTGCCAGTGCCCTGAAGGGGGCCTGGGAGCAGTACTTC. Protein: CASALKGAWEQYF.

This clone has a handful of counts. The chain employs TRBV19 and TRBJ2-3; 9 bases are shared with TRBD1. V dropped 9 bases and J dropped 2; count of bases not matched to a gene: 3. The CDR3 spans 13 residues. The germline CDR1 and CDR2 sequences are LNHDA and SQIVND (reference sequence). CDR3 residues: CASRTGATDTQYF. CDR3 sequence (DNA): TGTGCCAGCCGGACAGGGGCCACAGATACGCAGTATTTT.

The V and J genes are TRBV4-3 and TRBJ1-2; D is perhaps TRBD1 (6 bases). CDR3 length: 14 residues. The V gene lost 1 base and the J gene lost 4 bases, with 10 bases spanning the gap. From germline, CDR1 is LGHNA and CDR2 YSLEER. CDR3 amino acids: CASSQGGGGYGYTF. The CDR3 region has the DNA TGCGCCAGCAGCCAAGGAGGGGGTGGCTATGGCTACACCTTC.

This chain connects TRBV6-1 to TRBJ2-5, with 8 bases matching TRBD1. The CDR3 is made up of 16 amino acids. V was pared by 0 bases and J by 4 bases, with 7 bases of the junction left unmatched. The V gene's germline CDR1 is MNHNS and CDR2 SASEGT. CDR3 residues: CASSEAGRGLLETQYF. DNA for the CDR3: TGTGCCAGCAGTGAAGCCGGCAGGGGGCTGTTAGAGACCCAGTACTTC.